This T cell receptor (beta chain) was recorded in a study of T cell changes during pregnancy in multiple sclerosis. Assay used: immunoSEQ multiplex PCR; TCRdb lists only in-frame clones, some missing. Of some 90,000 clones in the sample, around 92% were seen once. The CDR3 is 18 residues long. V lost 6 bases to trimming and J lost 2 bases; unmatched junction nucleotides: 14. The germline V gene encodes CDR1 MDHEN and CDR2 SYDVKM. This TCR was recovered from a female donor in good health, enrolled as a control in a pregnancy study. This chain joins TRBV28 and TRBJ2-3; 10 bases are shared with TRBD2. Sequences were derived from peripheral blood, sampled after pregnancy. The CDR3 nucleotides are TGTGCCAGCAGCATCGGGCTGATTAGCGGGGGGCTCACAGATACGCAGTATTTT. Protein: CASSIGLISGGLTDTQYF. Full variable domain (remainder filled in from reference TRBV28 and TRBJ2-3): DVKVTQSSRYLVKRTGEKVFLECVQDMDHENMFWYRQDPGLGLRLIYFSYDVKMKEKGDIPEGYSVSREKKERFSLILESASTNQTSMYLCASSIGLISGGLTDTQYFGPGTRLTVL.